This record looks at one T cell receptor (beta chain) sequence and its context. Its matching antigen is unknown. These data originate in a study of T cell responses to AZD1222 COVID-19 vaccine. Germline V CDR1 and CDR2: LGHDT, YNNKEL (reference sequence). The CDR3 is 15 residues long. With 1 base removed from V and 3 bases from J, the gap between germline ends came to 13 bases. General study results and limits: Increases in Spike-specific TCR breadth and depth were seen after two AZD1222 doses.

The protocol was immunoSEQ multiplex PCR, while the TCRdb copy is restricted to in-frame clones and leaves out a portion. The table shows about 150,000 clones, with 85% to 90% occurring only once. This chain links TRBV3-1 (or the pseudogene TRBV3-2) with TRBJ2-7; no firm D call. Sequenced material: peripheral blood, taken 28 days after the second AZD1222 dose. This receptor was identified in an adult who received the AZD1222 COVID-19 vaccine. The CDR3 DNA reads TGTGCCAGCAGCCAAGGATTAGTCTCGAGCTACGAGCAGTACTTC. Translated: CASSQGLVSSYEQYF.